This TCR beta chain derives from a study of blood T cells in healthy people across ages. Study-level findings and limits: Investigators viewed diversity estimates from one million T cells as underestimates, the study reported.

Only one count was recorded for this clonotype. Its antigen remains unidentified. Each donor had ten milliliters of peripheral blood drawn. Isolation recovered at least 7 million PBMCs from every sample. There were at least 5 micrograms of total RNA extracted from every sample. Primers used in a second PCR of about 7 to 12 cycles were a sample-barcoded 5' primer and a J-beta primer mix. TCRdb re-called the 5' RACE reads through MiXCR, storing one row per CDR3 protein. The sample yields 1.5 million to 2 million distinct CDR3 sequences, roughly 32% seen once. CDR1 and CDR2 (germline): SGHDN, FVKESK. V was cut by 1 base and J by 4 bases, with 12 bases left in between. The CDR3 consists of 15 residues.

V is TRBV14 and J is TRBJ2-3; D might be TRBD2 (6 bases). The sequenced sample consisted of blood. This TCR derives from a woman in her 30s in good health. This CDR3 reads CASSQAPKRADTQYF. CDR3 sequence (DNA): TGTGCCAGCAGCCAAGCACCAAAGCGGGCAGATACGCAGTATTTT.